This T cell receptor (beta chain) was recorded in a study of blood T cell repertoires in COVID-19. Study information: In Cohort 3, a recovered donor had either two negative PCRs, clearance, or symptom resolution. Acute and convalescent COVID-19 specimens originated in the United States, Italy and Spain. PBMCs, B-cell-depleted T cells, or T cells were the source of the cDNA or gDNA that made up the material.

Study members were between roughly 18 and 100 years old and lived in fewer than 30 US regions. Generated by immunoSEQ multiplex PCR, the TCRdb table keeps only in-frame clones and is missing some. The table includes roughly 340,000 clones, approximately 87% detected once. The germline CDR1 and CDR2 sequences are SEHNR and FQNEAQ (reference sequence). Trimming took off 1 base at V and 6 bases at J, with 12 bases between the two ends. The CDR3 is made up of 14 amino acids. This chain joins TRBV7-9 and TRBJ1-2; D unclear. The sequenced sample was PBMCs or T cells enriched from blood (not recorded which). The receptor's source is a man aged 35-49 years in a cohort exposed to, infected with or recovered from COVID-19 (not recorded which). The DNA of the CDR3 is TGTGCCAGCAGCTTAGTGGCGCAGGCTAATGGCTACACCTTC. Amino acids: CASSLVAQANGYTF.